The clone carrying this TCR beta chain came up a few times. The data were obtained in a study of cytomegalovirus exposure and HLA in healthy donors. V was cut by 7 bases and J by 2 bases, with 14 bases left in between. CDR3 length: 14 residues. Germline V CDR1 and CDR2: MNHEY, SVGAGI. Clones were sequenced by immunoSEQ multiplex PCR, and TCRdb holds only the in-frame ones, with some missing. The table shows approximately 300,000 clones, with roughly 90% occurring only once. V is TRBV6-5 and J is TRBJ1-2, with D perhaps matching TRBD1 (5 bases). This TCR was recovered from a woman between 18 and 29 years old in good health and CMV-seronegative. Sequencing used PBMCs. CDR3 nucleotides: TGTGCCAGCACCTCCCTGGGGCGGAACTATGGCTACACCTTC. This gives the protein CASTSLGRNYGYTF.